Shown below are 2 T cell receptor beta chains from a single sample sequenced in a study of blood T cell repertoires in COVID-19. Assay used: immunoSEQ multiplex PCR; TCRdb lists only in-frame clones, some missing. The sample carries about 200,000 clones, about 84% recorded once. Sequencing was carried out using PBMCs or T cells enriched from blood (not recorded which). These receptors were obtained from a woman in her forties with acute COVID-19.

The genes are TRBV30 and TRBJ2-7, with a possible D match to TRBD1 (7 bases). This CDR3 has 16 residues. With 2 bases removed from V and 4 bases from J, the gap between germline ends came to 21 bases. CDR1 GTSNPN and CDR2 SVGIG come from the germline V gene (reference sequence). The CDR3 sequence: CAWSQTGDSVFYEQYF. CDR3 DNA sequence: TGTGCCTGGAGTCAAACAGGGGACTCGGTATTTTACGAGCAGTACTTC. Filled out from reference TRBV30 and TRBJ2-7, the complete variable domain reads SQTIHQWPATLVQPVGSPLSLECTVEGTSNPNLYWYRQAAGRGLQLLFYSVGIGQISSEVPQNLSASRPQDRQFILSSKKLLLSDSGFYLCAWSQTGDSVFYEQYFGPGTRLTVT.

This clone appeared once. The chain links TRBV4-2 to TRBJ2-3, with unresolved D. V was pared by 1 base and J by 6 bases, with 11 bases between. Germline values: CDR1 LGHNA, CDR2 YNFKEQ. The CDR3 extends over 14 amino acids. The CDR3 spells CASSQAIVADTQYF. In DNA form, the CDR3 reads TGTGCCAGCAGCCAAGCGATCGTAGCTGATACGCAGTATTTT.